A single sample gave rise to the 18 T cell receptor beta chains below, sequenced in a study of PD-L1 blockade in urothelial cancer. The method was immunoSEQ multiplex PCR; TCRdb's version includes in-frame clones alone and lacks a portion of them. The sample records tens of thousands of clones, approximately 78% being singletons. The sample's time point: pretreatment peripheral blood. Sample: PBMCs, taken around atezolizumab (anti-PD-L1) treatment. These receptors all stem from a man aged 50 to 59 with urothelial cancer.

The chain links TRBV27 to TRBJ1-3; D is undetermined. CDR3 length equals 16 residues. CDR1 is MNHEY and CDR2 is SMNVEV in the germline V gene (reference sequence). V was pared by 5 bases and J by 9 bases, with 23 bases between. CDR3 DNA sequence: TGTGCCAGCAGTGATTTGTGGAGCGTACCTCCTGGCACCATATATTTT. This sequence encodes CASSDLWSVPPGTIYF.

This rearrangement joins TRBV5-1 to TRBJ1-1; D possibly corresponds to TRBD1 (5 bases). Deletions cut 3 bases from V and 1 base from J, with 10 bases between. CDR1 is SGHRS and CDR2 is YFSETQ in the germline V gene. The CDR3 totals 14 residues. CDR3 coding DNA: TGCGCCAGCAGCTCATCGACAGCGAACACTGAAGCTTTCTTT. It specifies CASSSSTANTEAFF.

The chain links TRBV2 to TRBJ1-5; TRBD1 matches 7 bases. The CDR3 consists of 13 residues. Germline trimming cut 8 bases from V and 3 bases from J; bases unmatched to any gene: 4. Looked up from germline, CDR1 is SNHLY and CDR2 is FYNNEI. The CDR3 protein is CASGGQLNQPQHF. CDR3 DNA sequence: TGTGCCAGCGGGGGACAGCTCAATCAGCCCCAGCATTTT.

The CDR3 reads CASSRNSADTQYF. The CDR3 DNA sequence: TGTGCCAGCAGCCGTAACAGTGCAGATACGCAGTATTTT. The chain joins TRBV28 to TRBJ2-3; the D is unclear. V lost 6 bases, J lost 4 bases, and 11 bases lay in between. The CDR3 has 13 amino acids. CDR1 MDHEN and CDR2 SYDVKM come from the germline V gene.

The CDR3: CASSPGYVGTEAFF. CDR3 nucleotides: TGTGCCAGCAGCCCAGGGTATGTGGGCACTGAAGCTTTCTTT. This chain connects TRBV7-9 to TRBJ1-1, with D maybe TRBD1 (5 bases). The germline V gene has CDR1 SEHNR and CDR2 FQNEAQ (reference sequence). The CDR3 has 14 residues. V was pared by 5 bases and J by 4 bases, with 14 bases between.

The rearrangement uses TRBV7-9 and TRBJ2-4, with D possibly TRBD2 on 6 matching bases. Germline V gene sequence: CDR1 SEHNR, CDR2 FQNEAQ (reference sequence). The CDR3 extends over 15 amino acids. V was clipped by 1 base and J by 11 bases, with 18 bases between them. CDR3 in DNA: TGTGCCAGCAGCTTAGTGTCTGGCGGGGCGGGCGTTCAGTACTTC. Protein: CASSLVSGGAGVQYF. Based on the CDR3 plus reference TRBV7-9 and TRBJ2-4, the full variable domain is DTGVSQNPRHKITKRGQNVTFRCDPISEHNRLYWYRQTLGQGPEFLTYFQNEAQLEKSRLLSDRFSAERPKGSFSTLEIQRTEQGDSAMYLCASSLVSGGAGVQYFGAGTRLSVL.

The gene calls are TRBV30 and TRBJ2-1; 12 bases line up with TRBD2. V dropped 8 bases and J dropped 9; count of bases not matched to a gene: 11. Germline CDR1 and CDR2: GTSNPN and SVGIG (reference sequence). The CDR3 has 14 amino acids. CDR3 coding DNA: TGTGCCCCGCGACTAGCGGGAGAAAGGGGTGAGCAGTTCTTC. It specifies CAPRLAGERGEQFF.

The DNA for the CDR3 is TGTGCCAGCAGCCAACAGGGTATCGGCACCGGGGAGCTGTTTTTT. Protein sequence: CASSQQGIGTGELFF. The chain has TRBV7-9 and TRBJ2-2; possibly TRBD1 for D (6 bases). V was trimmed by 5 bases and J by 4 bases, leaving 14 bases between them. The V gene's germline CDR1 is SEHNR and CDR2 FQNEAQ (reference sequence). The CDR3 is 15 amino acids.

The V gene is TRBV5-6, the J gene TRBJ1-5, with 9 bases identical to TRBD1. With 4 bases clipped from V and 3 bases from J, the junction kept 8 bases outside the gene matches. This CDR3 region has 16 residues. Germline V gene lookup returns CDR1 SGHDT and CDR2 YYEEEE. The CDR3 nucleotides are TGTGCCAGCAGCCCGGGCGGGACAGGGCACAATCAGCCCCAGCATTTT. This gives the protein CASSPGGTGHNQPQHF.

The chain joins TRBV7-6 to TRBJ2-2; 7 bases agree with TRBD2. CDR1 and CDR2 (germline): SGHVS, FNYEAQ. The V and J ends lost 5 bases and 5 bases, in that order; junction bases with no gene match: 17. The CDR3 runs 18 residues. The CDR3 DNA reads TGTGCCAGCAGCGATCCAGCGACTAGGGAGGGCAGTACCGGGGAGCTGTTTTTT. Its protein is CASSDPATREGSTGELFF.

This chain links TRBV10-1 with TRBJ2-1; the match to TRBD1 covers 9 bases. V trimming: 7 bases; J trimming: 5 bases; junction bases outside the gene matches: 0. Germline V gene sequence: CDR1 WNHNN, CDR2 SYGVQD (reference sequence). The CDR3 runs to 12 residues. Here the CDR3 reads CASNRGHNEQFF. Here the CDR3 DNA reads TGCGCCAGCAACAGGGGGCACAATGAGCAGTTCTTC.

The chain uses TRBV5-1 and TRBJ2-3, with D unresolved. This CDR3 contains 13 residues. The V gene lost 6 bases and the J gene lost 4 bases, with 12 bases spanning the gap. Germline loops: CDR1 SGHRS, CDR2 YFSETQ. CDR3 bases: TGCGCCAGCACCCCCCCAGTTTCAGATACGCAGTATTTT. This gives the protein CASTPPVSDTQYF.

The table lists this clone with a few counts. The chain carries TRBV27 and TRBJ1-5; D is undetermined. V shed 3 bases and J shed 2 bases, with 5 bases lying between them. Looked up from germline, CDR1 is MNHEY and CDR2 is SMNVEV (reference sequence). The CDR3 sequence is 13 residues long. The CDR3 is CASSFERNQPQHF. The CDR3 nucleotides are TGTGCCAGCAGTTTTGAGCGCAATCAGCCCCAGCATTTT.

The genes are TRBV7-9 and TRBJ1-2, with D unclear. The CDR3 runs 12 residues. V was trimmed by 1 base and J by 8 bases, leaving 8 bases between them. Germline CDR1 is SEHNR and CDR2 is FQNEAQ (reference sequence). The CDR3 DNA is TGTGCCAGCAGCTTAGGTCGGGGAGGCTACACCTTC. It specifies CASSLGRGGYTF.

The rearrangement uses TRBV20-1 and TRBJ1-1; D is perhaps TRBD1 (6 bases). This CDR3 is built from 10 residues. Per the germline V gene, CDR1 is DFQATT and CDR2 is SNEGSKA (reference sequence). Trimming took 5 bases from V and 10 from J, leaving 11 bases between them. The CDR3: CSAGQSVAFF. DNA of the CDR3: TGCAGTGCTGGACAGAGTGTAGCTTTCTTT.

The V call is TRBV5-1, the J call TRBJ2-1; 9 bases line up with TRBD1. Germline V gene sequence: CDR1 SGHRS, CDR2 YFSETQ. With V trimmed by 0 bases and J by 1 base, 2 bases remained unmatched. The CDR3 length is 16 residues. The CDR3 loop reads CASSLVTGGSYNEQFF. Written as DNA, the CDR3 is TGCGCCAGCAGCTTGGTGACAGGGGGTTCCTACAATGAGCAGTTCTTC.

The chain recombines TRBV6-1 with TRBJ1-1; TRBD1 matches at 7 bases. The CDR3 consists of 15 residues. V shed 5 bases, J shed 0 bases, and the junction held 6 bases outside the gene matches. The germline V gene encodes CDR1 MNHNS and CDR2 SASEGT. The CDR3 protein is CASSPRTGMNTEAFF. The CDR3 DNA reads as TGTGCCAGCAGTCCCCGGACAGGCATGAACACTGAAGCTTTCTTT.

CDR3 sequence: CASSRGGLAGVSDTQYF. For the CDR3, the DNA is TGCGCCAGCAGCCGGGGGGGACTAGCGGGAGTTTCAGATACGCAGTATTTT. The chain recombines TRBV4-1 with TRBJ2-3; 14 nucleotides match TRBD2. Germline V lookup: CDR1 MGHRA, CDR2 YSYEKL. The CDR3 length is 17 residues. The junction had 7 bases not matched to a gene; V was cut back by 4 bases and J by 4 bases.